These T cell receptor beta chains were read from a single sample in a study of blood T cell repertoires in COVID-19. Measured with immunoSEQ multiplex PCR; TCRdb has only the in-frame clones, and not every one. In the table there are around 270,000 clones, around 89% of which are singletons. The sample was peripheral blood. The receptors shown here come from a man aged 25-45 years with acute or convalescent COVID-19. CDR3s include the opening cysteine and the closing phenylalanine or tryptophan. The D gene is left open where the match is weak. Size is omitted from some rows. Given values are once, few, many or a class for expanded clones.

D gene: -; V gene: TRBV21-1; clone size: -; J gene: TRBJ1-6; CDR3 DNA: TGTGCCAGCAGCAAAGTCCGGGTGACCTATAATTCACCCCTCCACTTT; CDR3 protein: CASSKVRVTYNSPLHF
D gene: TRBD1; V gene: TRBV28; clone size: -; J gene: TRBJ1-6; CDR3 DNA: TGTGCCAGCAGGCCATATCAGGGGGCCTATTCACCCCTCCACTTT; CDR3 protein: CASRPYQGAYSPLHF
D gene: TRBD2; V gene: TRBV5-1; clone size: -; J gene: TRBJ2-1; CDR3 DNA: TGCGCCAGCAGCGTGACTAGCGGGCATAACAATGAGCAGTTCTTC; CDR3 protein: CASSVTSGHNNEQFF
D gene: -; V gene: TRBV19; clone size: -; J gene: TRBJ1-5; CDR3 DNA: TGTGCCATCTCACAAGGGGGTCAGCCCCAGCATTTT; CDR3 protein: CAISQGGQPQHF
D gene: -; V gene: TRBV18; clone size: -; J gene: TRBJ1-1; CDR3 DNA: TGTGCCAGCTCACCAATGCTCCCACAGATGTACACTGAAGCTTTCTTT; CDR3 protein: CASSPMLPQMYTEAFF
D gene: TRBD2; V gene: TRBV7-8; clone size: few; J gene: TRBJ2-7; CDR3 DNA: TGTGCCAGCAGCCCACGCACACCGCGGGGGTCCTACGAGCAGTACTTC; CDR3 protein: CASSPRTPRGSYEQYF
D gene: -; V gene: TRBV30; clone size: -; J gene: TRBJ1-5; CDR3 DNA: TGTGCCTGGAGTGTGCGTTCTCAATATCGCAATCAGCCCCAGCATTTT; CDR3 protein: CAWSVRSQYRNQPQHF
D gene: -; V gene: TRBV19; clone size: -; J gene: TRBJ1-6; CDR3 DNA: TGTGCCAGTAGTATGGAGAGGAATTCACCCCTCCACTTT; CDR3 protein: CASSMERNSPLHF
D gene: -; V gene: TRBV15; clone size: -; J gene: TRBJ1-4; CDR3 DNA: TGTGCCACCAGCAGAGCAGGATCAACTAATGAAAAACTGTTTTTT; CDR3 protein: CATSRAGSTNEKLFF
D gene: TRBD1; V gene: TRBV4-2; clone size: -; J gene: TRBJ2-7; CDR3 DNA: TGTGCCAGCAGCCAAGAATTCATGGGACAGGGTCTATACGAGCAGTACTTC; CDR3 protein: CASSQEFMGQGLYEQYF
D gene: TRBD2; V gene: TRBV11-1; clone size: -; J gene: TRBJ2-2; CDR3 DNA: TGTGCCAGCCGTTCGGGGGGTCCCGCATCCGGGGAGCTGTTTTTT; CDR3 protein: CASRSGGPASGELFF
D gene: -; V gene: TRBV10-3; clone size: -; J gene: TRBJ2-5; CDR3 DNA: TGTGCCATCTTTCGGGAGACCCAGTACTTC; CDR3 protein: CAIFRETQYF
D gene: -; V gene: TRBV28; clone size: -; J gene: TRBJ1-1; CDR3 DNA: TGTGCCAGCAGTTTAGAGGTAACACCTGAAGCTTTCTTT; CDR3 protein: CASSLEVTPEAFF
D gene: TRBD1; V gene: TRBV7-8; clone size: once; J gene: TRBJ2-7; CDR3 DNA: TGTGCCAGCAGCCCGTCAAGGACAGGGGGCTACTACGAGCAGTACTTC; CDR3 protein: CASSPSRTGGYYEQYF
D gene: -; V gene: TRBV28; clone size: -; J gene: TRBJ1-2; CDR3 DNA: TGTGCCAGCAGTTTTCGGACAGACCACTATGGCTACACCTTC; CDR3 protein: CASSFRTDHYGYTF
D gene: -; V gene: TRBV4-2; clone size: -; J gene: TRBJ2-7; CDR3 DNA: TGTGCCAGCAGCCAAGGCAGGGCTGTTGAGCAGTACTTC; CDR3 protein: CASSQGRAVEQYF
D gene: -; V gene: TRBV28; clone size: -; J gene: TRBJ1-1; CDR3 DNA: TGTGCCAGCAGTGCCGACAGAATATCCGGAGCTTTCTTT; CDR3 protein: CASSADRISGAFF
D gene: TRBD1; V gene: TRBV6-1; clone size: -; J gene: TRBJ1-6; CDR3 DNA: TGTGCCAGCAGTGAGACAGGGGGTTTTAATTCACCCCTCCACTTT; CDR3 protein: CASSETGGFNSPLHF
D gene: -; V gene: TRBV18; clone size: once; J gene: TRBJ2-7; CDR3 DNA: TGTGCCAGCTCACCACCAGGGCGGCAGGGAGGATCCCACGAGCAGTACTTC; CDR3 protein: CASSPPGRQGGSHEQYF
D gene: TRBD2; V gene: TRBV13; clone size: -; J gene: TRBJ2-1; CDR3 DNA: TGTGCCAGCAGCTTCCCGCGGGAGGGCCTAATCAATGAGCAGTTCTTC; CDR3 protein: CASSFPREGLINEQFF
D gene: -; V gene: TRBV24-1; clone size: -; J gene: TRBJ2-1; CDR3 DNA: TGTGCCACCAGTGTCGAGGGAGACTCCTACAATGAGCAGTTCTTC; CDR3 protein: CATSVEGDSYNEQFF
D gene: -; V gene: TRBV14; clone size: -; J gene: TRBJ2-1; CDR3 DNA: TGTGCCAGCAGCCGCCACCTTACAGGGTTCTACAATGAGCAGTTCTTC; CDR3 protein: CASSRHLTGFYNEQFF
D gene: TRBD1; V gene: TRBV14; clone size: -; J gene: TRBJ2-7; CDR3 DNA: TGTGCCAGCAGCCTCTCAACAGGGGCCGAGCAGTACTTC; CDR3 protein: CASSLSTGAEQYF
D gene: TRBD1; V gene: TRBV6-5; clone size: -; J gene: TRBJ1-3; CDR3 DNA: TGTGCCGTTAGAGAGGGGGCTATCGGAAACACCATATATTTT; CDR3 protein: CAVREGAIGNTIYF
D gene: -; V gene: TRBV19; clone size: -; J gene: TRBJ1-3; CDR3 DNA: TGTGCCAGTAGTACGACAGTCTCTGGAAACACCATATATTTT; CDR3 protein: CASSTTVSGNTIYF
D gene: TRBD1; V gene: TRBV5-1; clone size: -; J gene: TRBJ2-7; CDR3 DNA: TGCGCCAGCAGCTTGACAGGGGGCAGCTCCTACGAGCAGTACTTC; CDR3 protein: CASSLTGGSSYEQYF
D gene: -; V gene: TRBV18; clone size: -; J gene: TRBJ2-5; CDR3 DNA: TGTGCCAGCTCACCACCGAGGGGGGGCAGAGAGACCCAGTACTTC; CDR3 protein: CASSPPRGGRETQYF
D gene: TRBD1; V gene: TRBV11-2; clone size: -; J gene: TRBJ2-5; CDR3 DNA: TGTGCCAGCAGCCCGCACCGGGACAGGAGGTACTTC; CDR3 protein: CASSPHRDRRYF
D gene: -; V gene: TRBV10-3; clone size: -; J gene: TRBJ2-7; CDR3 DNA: TGTGCCATCAGTGAGAGGGGGGGCTACGAGCAGTACTTC; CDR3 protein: CAISERGGYEQYF
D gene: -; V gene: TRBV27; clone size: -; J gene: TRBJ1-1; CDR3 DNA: TGTGCCAGCAGTTTACAGGGGATGAACACTGAAGCTTTCTTT; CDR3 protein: CASSLQGMNTEAFF